A selection of T cell receptor beta chains follows, all from one sample in a study of T-cell reconstitution after alpha-beta-depleted transplantation in children. Using its own MiXCR run on the PCR reads, TCRdb lists one record per CDR3 protein. The table lists about 610,000 distinct CDR3 sequences, about 11% of them singletons. The input for sequencing was PBMCs from the stem cell graft donor, taken from the stem cell graft. The receptors were sampled from a human donor who donated a stem cell graft to a child with acute myeloid leukemia. Each CDR3 is given with its conserved first and last residue. Fields, in order: J gene, V gene, clone size, D gene, CDR3 DNA, CDR3 protein. D genes are given only for firm matches. Where a row states a size, it is once, few, many or the class of an expanded clone; other rows omit it.

J gene: TRBJ2-5
V gene: TRBV29-1
clone size: few
D gene: TRBD2
CDR3 DNA: TGCAGCGTTGCACTAGCGCTCCAAGAGACCCAGTACTTC
CDR3 protein: CSVALALQETQYF

J gene: TRBJ2-7
V gene: TRBV9
clone size: NA
D gene: NA
CDR3 DNA: NA
CDR3 protein: CASSVADGSGIYF

J gene: TRBJ2-1
V gene: TRBV20-1
clone size: many
D gene: TRBD2
CDR3 DNA: TGCAGTGCTAGACTAGCGGGAGAGTACAATGAGCAGTTCTTC
CDR3 protein: CSARLAGEYNEQFF

J gene: TRBJ2-1
V gene: TRBV7-9
clone size: NA
D gene: NA
CDR3 DNA: TGTGCCAGCAGCAATCAGGACGTTAATGAGCAGTTCTTC
CDR3 protein: CASSNQDVNEQFF

J gene: TRBJ2-4
V gene: TRBV29-1
clone size: NA
D gene: NA
CDR3 DNA: TGCAGCGCCTCGACCGCCGGAAAAAACATTCAGTACTTC
CDR3 protein: CSASTAGKNIQYF

J gene: TRBJ2-7
V gene: TRBV7-2
clone size: NA
D gene: TRBD2
CDR3 DNA: TGTGCCAGCAGCTCTCCGGGACTAGCTAACTACGAGCAGTACTTC
CDR3 protein: CASSSPGLANYEQYF

J gene: TRBJ1-1
V gene: TRBV5-1
clone size: many
D gene: NA
CDR3 DNA: TGCGCCAGCAGCTTGAGGGCGTTGAACACTGAAGCTTTCTTT
CDR3 protein: CASSLRALNTEAFF

J gene: TRBJ1-1
V gene: TRBV29-1
clone size: NA
D gene: NA
CDR3 DNA: TGCAGTGGGATCCAGGGCTACACTGAAGCTTTCTTT
CDR3 protein: CSGIQGYTEAFF

J gene: TRBJ2-2
V gene: TRBV29-1
clone size: NA
D gene: NA
CDR3 DNA: TGCAGCGTTAACACCGGGGAGCTGTTTTTT
CDR3 protein: CSVNTGELFF

J gene: TRBJ1-5
V gene: TRBV20-1
clone size: few
D gene: NA
CDR3 DNA: TGCAGTGCTCCATCGGAGAGCAATCAGCCCCAGCATTTT
CDR3 protein: CSAPSESNQPQHF

J gene: TRBJ1-6
V gene: TRBV6-5
clone size: few
D gene: TRBD1
CDR3 DNA: TGTGCCAGCAGTTATCGACAGGGGTATTCACCCCTCCACTTT
CDR3 protein: CASSYRQGYSPLHF

J gene: TRBJ2-1
V gene: TRBV20-1
clone size: NA
D gene: TRBD2
CDR3 DNA: TGCAGTGCTATGGGACTAGCGGGTAACAATGAGCAGTTCTTC
CDR3 protein: CSAMGLAGNNEQFF

J gene: TRBJ2-5
V gene: TRBV12-3/TRBV12-4
clone size: many
D gene: TRBD2
CDR3 DNA: TGTGCCAGCAGTACGGTGGGACTAGCCCAAGAGACCCAGTACTTC
CDR3 protein: CASSTVGLAQETQYF

J gene: TRBJ1-1
V gene: TRBV29-1
clone size: many
D gene: NA
CDR3 DNA: TGCAGCGTTGAGAGGGCACGGGCCTCGAACACTGAAGCTTTCTTT
CDR3 protein: CSVERARASNTEAFF

J gene: TRBJ2-7
V gene: TRBV6-9
clone size: few
D gene: TRBD1
CDR3 DNA: TGTGCCAGCAGGACGGACAGGGACTACGAGCAGTACTTC
CDR3 protein: CASRTDRDYEQYF

J gene: TRBJ2-5
V gene: TRBV29-1
clone size: few
D gene: TRBD1
CDR3 DNA: TGCAGCGTCGCCATGGGGACAGGGGATGGAGAGACCCAGTACTTC
CDR3 protein: CSVAMGTGDGETQYF

J gene: TRBJ2-2
V gene: TRBV12-3/TRBV12-4
clone size: few
D gene: TRBD1
CDR3 DNA: TGTGCCAGCACCAACGACCGGGACAGGGGATACACCGGGGAGCTGTTTTTT
CDR3 protein: CASTNDRDRGYTGELFF

J gene: TRBJ2-4
V gene: TRBV29-1
clone size: many
D gene: NA
CDR3 DNA: TGCAGCGTTGTATATAAGGGGTTAGCCAAAAACATTCAGTACTTC
CDR3 protein: CSVVYKGLAKNIQYF

J gene: TRBJ2-3
V gene: TRBV5-6
clone size: NA
D gene: NA
CDR3 DNA: TGTGCCAGCAGCCCGGGGTGGTCCCCAGATACGCAGTATTTT
CDR3 protein: CASSPGWSPDTQYF

J gene: TRBJ2-2
V gene: TRBV29-1
clone size: many
D gene: TRBD1
CDR3 DNA: TGCAGCGTCGCCGGGACAGGGATGTCCGGGGAGCTGTTTTTT
CDR3 protein: CSVAGTGMSGELFF

J gene: TRBJ2-5
V gene: TRBV7-2
clone size: NA
D gene: NA
CDR3 DNA: TGTGCCAGCAGCCCGACATCCGGGATTATAGAGACCCAGTACTTC
CDR3 protein: CASSPTSGIIETQYF

J gene: TRBJ2-1
V gene: TRBV6-1
clone size: NA
D gene: TRBD2
CDR3 DNA: TGTGCCAGCAGTGAAGCCGTCGCCCTAGCGGGAGTTCGGGAGCAGTTCTTC
CDR3 protein: CASSEAVALAGVREQFF

J gene: TRBJ1-1
V gene: TRBV7-9
clone size: NA
D gene: TRBD1
CDR3 DNA: TGTGCCAGCAGGTCTGACAGGGGGCTCGGGACTGAAGCTTTCTTT
CDR3 protein: CASRSDRGLGTEAFF

J gene: TRBJ2-3
V gene: TRBV5-1
clone size: many
D gene: NA
CDR3 DNA: TGCGCCAGCGCCCTCGGCCAGGCCACAGATACGCAGTATTTT
CDR3 protein: CASALGQATDTQYF

J gene: TRBJ2-7
V gene: TRBV20-1
clone size: NA
D gene: TRBD2
CDR3 DNA: TGCAGTGCCCTATCAGCGGGAGGTTCCTACGAGCAGTACTTC
CDR3 protein: CSALSAGGSYEQYF

J gene: TRBJ1-1
V gene: TRBV19
clone size: few
D gene: TRBD1
CDR3 DNA: TGTGCCAGTAGTATCTTGGGACAGGGGTTGGGTACCACTGAAGCTTTCTTT
CDR3 protein: CASSILGQGLGTTEAFF

J gene: TRBJ1-2
V gene: TRBV12-3/TRBV12-4
clone size: few
D gene: NA
CDR3 DNA: TGTGCCAGCACTCCGATCTCAGCTAACTATGGCTACACCTTC
CDR3 protein: CASTPISANYGYTF

J gene: TRBJ2-7
V gene: TRBV28
clone size: NA
D gene: NA
CDR3 DNA: TGTGCCAGCAGTCTAAACCGGGACACTCTACGAGAGCAGTACTTC
CDR3 protein: CASSLNRDTLREQYF

J gene: TRBJ2-7
V gene: TRBV6-2/TRBV6-3
clone size: many
D gene: NA
CDR3 DNA: TGTGCCAGCAGTTACGGTGGTCGGGAGCAGTACTTC
CDR3 protein: CASSYGGREQYF

J gene: TRBJ2-1
V gene: TRBV5-6
clone size: NA
D gene: TRBD1
CDR3 DNA: TGTGCCAGCAGCTTGGAGGGGACACTTACAGGGGGTGAGCAGTTCTTC
CDR3 protein: CASSLEGTLTGGEQFF

J gene: TRBJ2-2
V gene: TRBV11-2
clone size: few
D gene: NA
CDR3 DNA: TGTGCCAGCAGCTTCCTCAGCGGGAACACCGGGGAGCTGTTTTTT
CDR3 protein: CASSFLSGNTGELFF

J gene: TRBJ2-7
V gene: TRBV12-3/TRBV12-4
clone size: few
D gene: NA
CDR3 DNA: TGTGCCAGCAGCCTCTTGGTCGACAGGTATAGCTCCTACGAGCAGTACTTC
CDR3 protein: CASSLLVDRYSSYEQYF

J gene: TRBJ2-7
V gene: TRBV27
clone size: many
D gene: NA
CDR3 DNA: TGTGCCACCAAATCCCTCACTGGTTTTCGCGAGCAGTACTTC
CDR3 protein: CATKSLTGFREQYF

J gene: TRBJ1-5
V gene: TRBV20-1
clone size: NA
D gene: TRBD1
CDR3 DNA: TGCAGTGCTAGGGGCCAGGGGGGGGGATACAATCAGCCCCAGCATTTT
CDR3 protein: CSARGQGGGYNQPQHF

J gene: TRBJ1-1
V gene: TRBV7-2
clone size: few
D gene: TRBD1
CDR3 DNA: TGTGCCAGCAGCCAAAGACAGGGAGGGAACACTGAAGCTTTCTTT
CDR3 protein: CASSQRQGGNTEAFF

J gene: TRBJ1-1
V gene: TRBV10-3
clone size: many
D gene: NA
CDR3 DNA: TGTGCCATCAGTGAGTCAGGGGGGAACACTGAAGCTTTCTTT
CDR3 protein: CAISESGGNTEAFF

J gene: TRBJ2-7
V gene: TRBV6-2/TRBV6-3
clone size: few
D gene: NA
CDR3 DNA: TGTGCCAGCAGCTCAGGAGGGGTACAATACGAGCAGTACTTC
CDR3 protein: CASSSGGVQYEQYF

J gene: TRBJ1-6
V gene: TRBV20-1
clone size: NA
D gene: NA
CDR3 DNA: TGCAGTGCAATAGGGACTCACGGGAGTTACGGTTCACCCCTCCACTTT
CDR3 protein: CSAIGTHGSYGSPLHF

J gene: TRBJ2-7
V gene: TRBV7-8
clone size: many
D gene: TRBD1
CDR3 DNA: TGTGCCACCACCGACAGGGGCCAGCGGACATCCTACGAGCAGTACTTC
CDR3 protein: CATTDRGQRTSYEQYF

J gene: TRBJ2-2
V gene: TRBV4-2
clone size: NA
D gene: NA
CDR3 DNA: TGTGCCAGCAGCCAAGATATGAGGGTCTTGGGCACCGGGGAGCTGTTTTTT
CDR3 protein: CASSQDMRVLGTGELFF

J gene: TRBJ2-1
V gene: TRBV29-1
clone size: many
D gene: NA
CDR3 DNA: TGCAGCGTTCAACCAGGTACTGATGAGCAGTTCTTC
CDR3 protein: CSVQPGTDEQFF

J gene: TRBJ2-3
V gene: TRBV4-1
clone size: NA
D gene: TRBD2
CDR3 DNA: TGCGCCAGCAGCCAACCGATAGCGGGATCAGATACGCAGTATTTT
CDR3 protein: CASSQPIAGSDTQYF

J gene: TRBJ2-3
V gene: TRBV4-3
clone size: few
D gene: TRBD2
CDR3 DNA: TGCGCCAGCAGCCCGTTAGCGGGGAGCACAGATACGCAGTATTTT
CDR3 protein: CASSPLAGSTDTQYF

J gene: TRBJ2-1
V gene: TRBV9
clone size: many
D gene: NA
CDR3 DNA: TGTGCCAGCAGCAGGGCAGGGGTTCCTGAGCAGTTCTTC
CDR3 protein: CASSRAGVPEQFF

J gene: TRBJ1-5
V gene: TRBV12-3/TRBV12-4
clone size: many
D gene: NA
CDR3 DNA: TGTGCCAGCAGCCTAACCCGGGTATTAGATCAGCCCCAGCATTTT
CDR3 protein: CASSLTRVLDQPQHF